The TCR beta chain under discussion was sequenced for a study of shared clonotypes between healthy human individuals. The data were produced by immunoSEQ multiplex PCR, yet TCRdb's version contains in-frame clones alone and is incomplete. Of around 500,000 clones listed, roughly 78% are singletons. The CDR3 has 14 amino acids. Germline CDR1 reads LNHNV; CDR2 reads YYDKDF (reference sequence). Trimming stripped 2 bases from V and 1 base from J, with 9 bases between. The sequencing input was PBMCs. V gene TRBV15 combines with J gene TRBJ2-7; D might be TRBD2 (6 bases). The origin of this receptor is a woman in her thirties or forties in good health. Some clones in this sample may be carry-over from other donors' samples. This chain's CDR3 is CATSRTGASYEQYF. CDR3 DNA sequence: TGTGCCACCAGCAGAACGGGAGCATCCTACGAGCAGTACTTC.